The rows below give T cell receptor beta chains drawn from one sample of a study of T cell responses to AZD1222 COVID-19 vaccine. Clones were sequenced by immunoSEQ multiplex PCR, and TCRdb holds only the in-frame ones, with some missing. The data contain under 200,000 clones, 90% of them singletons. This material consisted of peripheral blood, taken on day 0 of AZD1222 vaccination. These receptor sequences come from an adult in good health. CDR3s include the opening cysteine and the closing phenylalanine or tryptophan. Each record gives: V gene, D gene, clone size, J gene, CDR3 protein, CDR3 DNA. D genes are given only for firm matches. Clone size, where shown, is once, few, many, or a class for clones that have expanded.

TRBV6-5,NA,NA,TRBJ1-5,CASSFRVGNQPQHF,TGTGCCAGCAGCTTTCGTGTGGGCAATCAGCCCCAGCATTTT
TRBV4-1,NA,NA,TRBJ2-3,CASSLGGAVTDTQYF,TGCGCCAGCAGCCTGGGGGGGGCCGTGACAGATACGCAGTATTTT
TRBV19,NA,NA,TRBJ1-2,CASSPRDAYRYTF,TGTGCCAGTAGTCCCCGGGACGCCTATCGCTACACCTTC
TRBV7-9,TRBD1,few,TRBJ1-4,CASSSRTGGEKLFF,TGTGCCAGCAGCTCCCGGACAGGGGGTGAAAAACTGTTTTTT
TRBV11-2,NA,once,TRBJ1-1,CASSHVGNTEAFF,TGTGCCAGCAGCCACGTGGGGAACACTGAAGCTTTCTTT
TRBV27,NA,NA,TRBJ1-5,CASSFRVLF,TGTGCCAGCAGCTTCCGGGTCCTTTTT
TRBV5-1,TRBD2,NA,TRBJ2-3,CASSRGSGEVDTQYF,TGCGCCAGCAGCCGGGGGAGCGGGGAGGTAGATACGCAGTATTTT
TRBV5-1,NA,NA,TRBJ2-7,CASSFQSRGGYEQYF,TGCGCCAGCAGCTTCCAATCGAGGGGGGGCTACGAGCAGTACTTC
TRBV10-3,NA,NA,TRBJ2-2,CAISESITTDNTGELFF,TGTGCCATCAGTGAGTCGATCACCACAGACAACACCGGGGAGCTGTTTTTT
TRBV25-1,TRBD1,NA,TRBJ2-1,CASSEFDRGSDEQFF,TGTGCCAGCAGTGAATTCGACAGGGGATCAGATGAGCAGTTCTTC
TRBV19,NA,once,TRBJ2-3,CATWEDTQYF,TGTGCCACGTGGGAAGATACGCAGTATTTT
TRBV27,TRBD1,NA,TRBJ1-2,CASSLSGGGGGYTF,TGTGCCAGCAGCCTCTCAGGGGGGGGTGGTGGCTACACCTTC
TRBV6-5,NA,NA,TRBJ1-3,CASGRLGTGNTIYF,TGTGCCAGCGGAAGATTGGGGACTGGAAACACCATATATTTT
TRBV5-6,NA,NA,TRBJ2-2,CASSLSGDVGELFF,TGTGCCAGCAGCTTGTCGGGCGATGTCGGGGAGCTGTTTTTT
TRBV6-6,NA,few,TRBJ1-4,CASSYSPDSPMELFF,TGTGCCAGCAGTTACTCTCCAGACAGCCCTATGGAACTGTTTTTT
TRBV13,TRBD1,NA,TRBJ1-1,CASSTTDRGYEAFF,TGTGCCAGCAGTACTACTGACAGGGGATATGAAGCTTTCTTT
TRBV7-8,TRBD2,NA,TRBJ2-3,CASSLAGLAAQYF,TGTGCCAGCAGCTTAGCGGGGCTAGCGGCGCAGTATTTT
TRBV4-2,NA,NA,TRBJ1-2,CASSPSGTANYGYTF,TGTGCCAGCAGCCCCTCCGGGACGGCGAACTATGGCTACACCTTC
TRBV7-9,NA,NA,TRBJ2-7,CASSLTTGSTMEQYF,TGTGCCAGCAGCTTAACTACTGGCTCTACAATGGAGCAGTACTTC
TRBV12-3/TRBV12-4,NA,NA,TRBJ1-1,CASRVSARTEAFF,TGTGCCAGCAGGGTCAGTGCTCGGACTGAAGCTTTCTTT
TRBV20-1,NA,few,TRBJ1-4,CSASPGVLTNEKLFF,TGCAGTGCTAGTCCGGGGGTCCTGACTAATGAAAAACTGTTTTTT
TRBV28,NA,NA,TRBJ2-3,CASSLWGVTDTQYF,TGTGCCAGCAGTTTGTGGGGGGTCACAGATACGCAGTATTTT
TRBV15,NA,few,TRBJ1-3,CATSRDLGRGNTIYF,TGTGCCACCAGCAGAGATCTTGGGCGTGGAAACACCATATATTTT
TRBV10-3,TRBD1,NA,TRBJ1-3,CAISGTGGTYLSGNTIYF,TGTGCCATCAGTGGGACAGGGGGCACCTACCTCTCTGGAAACACCATATATTTT
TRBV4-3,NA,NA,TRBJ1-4,CASSQDYSGATIEKLFF,TGCGCCAGCAGCCAAGATTACTCAGGGGCTACGATTGAAAAACTGTTTTTT
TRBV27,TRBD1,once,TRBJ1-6,CASSAKAPQGINSPLHF,TGTGCCAGCAGTGCGAAAGCCCCACAGGGGATCAATTCACCCCTCCACTTT
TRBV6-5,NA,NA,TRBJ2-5,CASSYSNPIGETQYF,TGTGCCAGCAGTTACTCGAATCCTATTGGGGAGACCCAGTACTTC
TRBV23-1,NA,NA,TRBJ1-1,CASSQSYQGMNTEAFF,TGCGCCAGCAGTCAATCGTACCAGGGGATGAACACTGAAGCTTTCTTT
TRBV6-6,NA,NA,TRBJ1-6,CASSHPPGAPLHF,TGTGCCAGCAGCCACCCCCCGGGGGCACCCCTCCACTTT
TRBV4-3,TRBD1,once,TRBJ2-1,CASSRNRDREQFF,TGCGCCAGCAGCCGGAACCGGGACAGGGAGCAGTTCTTC
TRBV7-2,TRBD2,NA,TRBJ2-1,CASSLARAGRGHEQFF,TGTGCCAGCAGCTTAGCGCGGGCAGGGAGGGGACATGAGCAGTTCTTC
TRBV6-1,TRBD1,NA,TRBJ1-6,CASSEGQGASPLHF,TGTGCCAGCAGTGAAGGACAGGGGGCTTCACCCCTCCACTTT
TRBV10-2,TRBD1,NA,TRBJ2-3,CASSPDRATDTQYF,TGCGCCAGCAGCCCAGACAGGGCCACAGATACGCAGTATTTT
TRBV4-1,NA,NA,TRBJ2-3,CASSQQPMTTDTQYF,TGCGCCAGCAGCCAGCAACCAATGACCACAGATACGCAGTATTTT
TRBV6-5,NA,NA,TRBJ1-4,CASSRQDINEKLFF,TGTGCCAGCAGTAGGCAGGATATCAATGAAAAACTGTTTTTT
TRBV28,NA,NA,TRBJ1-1,CAADGNTEAFF,TGTGCCGCGGATGGAAACACTGAAGCTTTCTTT
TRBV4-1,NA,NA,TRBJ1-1,CASSRIRGQNTEAFF,TGCGCCAGCAGCCGAATCAGAGGACAGAACACTGAAGCTTTCTTT
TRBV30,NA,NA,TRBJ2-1,CAWSVDGPRMGEQFF,TGTGCCTGGAGTGTAGATGGGCCGAGGATGGGTGAGCAGTTCTTC
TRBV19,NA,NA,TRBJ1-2,CASSTGLGGYTF,TGTGCCAGTAGCACCGGTCTGGGTGGCTACACCTTC